One TCR beta chain is described in this entry. Participants' reported clinical history set cohort assignment. Recovered status in Cohort 3 required two negative PCRs, clearance, or symptom resolution. In the original processing: Reference gene primer amplification in the assay estimated nucleated cell counts. Some clones are missing from TCRdb's copy, which holds only in-frame ones; the method was immunoSEQ multiplex PCR. That table furnishes V, J and clone size, whereas the DNA furnished D and trimming. The sample has hundreds of thousands of clones, 88% seen once; the top ten hold around 0.92%. The data were obtained in a study of blood T cell repertoires in COVID-19. Material for sequencing was PBMCs or T cells enriched from blood (not recorded which). This sequence originates from a woman aged 25 to 39 who had recovered from COVID-19.

This chain's CDR3 is CASTSIGDLRSPLHF. The CDR3 region has the DNA TGTGCCAGCACCTCGATCGGGGATCTTCGGTCACCCCTCCACTTT. The chain joins TRBV28 to TRBJ1-6; D call uncertain. The V gene lost 7 bases and the J gene lost 10 bases, with 20 bases spanning the gap. Germline V lookup: CDR1 MDHEN, CDR2 SYDVKM. The CDR3 runs to 15 residues.